This is a list of T cell receptor beta chains from one sample in a study of CD8+ T cells in alopecia areata. Repertoires were generated with immunoSEQ multiplex PCR, while TCRdb's copy carries only in-frame clones and drops some. The table shows around 140,000 clones, with approximately 49% occurring only once. Sample: CD8+ T cells sorted from blood, taken at week 0. All receptors derive from a human donor with alopecia areata. CDR3s leave out the opening cysteine and the closing phenylalanine or tryptophan.

v_gene	j_gene	CDR3aa
TRBV29-1	TRBJ2-1	SVDQVERGWNEQF
TRBV4-1	TRBJ1-1	ASSQGTLNTEAF
TRBV5-1	TRBJ1-1	ASSLGRDVRTEAF
TRBV27	TRBJ1-6	ASSFPGRVPLH
TRBV13	TRBJ1-1	ASSAGSMNTEAF
TRBV25-1	TRBJ2-2	ATPGDTGELF
TRBV5-4	TRBJ2-7	ASSLDRGAGYEQY
TRBV5-6	TRBJ1-2	ASSLGGDIDGYT
TRBV2	TRBJ2-7	ASRASPTGVREQY
TRBV13	TRBJ2-7	ASSPSGGLISYEQY
TRBV2	TRBJ2-6	ASSEAAIGWGANVLT
TRBV29-1	TRBJ2-1	SVDINDRAGNEQF
TRBV15	TRBJ2-7	ATRPTGTAGEQY
TRBV11-3	TRBJ2-1	ASSLTAGKAYNEQF
TRBV29-1	TRBJ1-1	SVVGGTEAF
TRBV7-9	TRBJ1-2	ASSLVGQVEGGYT
TRBV23-1	TRBJ1-2	ASSHSGTGSTNYGYT
TRBV9	TRBJ1-5	ASSVGGNNQPQH
TRBV27	TRBJ2-5	ASSLAGGQETQY
TRBV11-2	TRBJ2-6	ASSLVSGANVLT
TRBV6-5	TRBJ1-2	ASRADVQSYGYT
TRBV7-8	TRBJ2-2	ASSLRDRGLRATGELF
TRBV7-9	TRBJ2-5	ASSPPSGGREETQY
TRBV30	TRBJ1-2	AWSLGPGGGYT
TRBV30	TRBJ2-7	AWRNQGTGPYEQY
TRBV30	TRBJ1-2	AWSSPLEGYT
TRBV6-5	TRBJ2-2	ASSYKPNTGELF
TRBV29-1	TRBJ2-4	SVEDRAGENIQY
TRBV30	TRBJ1-5	AWSLLGGQPQH
TRBV13	TRBJ1-5	ASSFSGTSGQPQH
TRBV4-1	TRBJ2-2	ASSQLGSTGELF
TRBV27	TRBJ2-5	ASSSNQETQY
TRBV29-1	TRBJ1-1	SVDDRGPEAF
TRBV6-6	TRBJ2-7	ASSPRTGTYEQY
TRBV19	TRBJ2-7	ASSIRDSAYEQY
TRBV7-2	TRBJ1-1	ASSSIRFPSNTEAF
TRBV9	TRBJ1-1	ASSVSGGMNTEAF
TRBV13	TRBJ2-1	ASSLPRDNNEQF
TRBV29-1	TRBJ1-1	SVETWTSEQAEAF
TRBV14	TRBJ2-7	ASSHRETGSYEQY
TRBV10-3	TRBJ2-2	ATSDTPNTGELF
TRBV7-9	TRBJ2-7	ASSYWGGNEQY
TRBV5-4	TRBJ2-2	ASSPGGGTGELF